This entry lists 23 T cell receptor beta chains sequenced from one sample in a study of Graves' ophthalmopathy and Graves' hyperthyroidism. RNA transcripts were the source from which TCR beta CDR3 regions were amplified. The workflow started with a first-round RT-PCR run with HTBI primers and then moved on to a second-round multiplex PCR. TCRdb re-called the multiplex PCR reads through MiXCR, storing one row per CDR3 protein. The table includes around 1.1 million distinct CDR3 sequences, approximately 35% detected once. Source material: peripheral blood or thyroid tissue (not recorded which). These receptors all come from an adult man with Graves' hyperthyroidism.

This clonotype was detected a few times. A much larger clone lies a single base off, so this may be a read error. The chain employs TRBV15 and TRBJ1-2, with D unresolved. The length of the CDR3 is 14 residues. V was pared by 0 bases and J by 7 bases, with 12 bases between. Germline V gene sequence: CDR1 LNHNV, CDR2 YYDKDF (reference sequence). The CDR3 spells CATSREEDAPGYTF. CDR3 in DNA: TGTGCCACCAGCAGAGAGGAGGACGCACCTGGCTACACCTTC.

This clonotype has ten or more counts. This chain joins TRBV19 and TRBJ1-6, with a possible D match to TRBD1 (6 bases). Trimming took off 5 bases at V and 5 bases at J, with 10 bases between the two ends. The germline V gene encodes CDR1 LNHDA and CDR2 SQIVND (reference sequence). The CDR3 sequence is 14 residues long. DNA for the CDR3: TGTGCCAGTAGTCCTGGACAGCATAATTCACCCCTCCACTTT. This encodes CASSPGQHNSPLHF. The full variable domain, rest sourced from reference TRBV19 and TRBJ1-6, is DGGITQSPKYLFRKEGQNVTLSCEQNLNHDAMYWYRQDPGQGLRLIYYSQIVNDFQKGDIAEGYSVSREKKESFPLTVTSAQKNPTAFYLCASSPGQHNSPLHFGNGTRLTVT.

This sequence joins TRBV5-1 and TRBJ2-7, with D perhaps being TRBD1 or TRBD2 (6 bases each). V dropped 5 bases and J dropped 0 bases, with 15 bases sitting between them. The CDR3 covers 15 residues. Germline CDR1 and CDR2: SGHRS and YFSETQ. The CDR3 DNA sequence: TGCGCCAGCAGAGGTGGAGGGGGAAGCTCCTACGAGCAGTACTTC. Amino acids: CASRGGGGSSYEQYF.

At least ten counts were recorded for this clonotype. CDR3 protein: CASEAGGADTGELFF. As DNA, the CDR3 is TGTGCCAGCGAGGCAGGGGGCGCGGACACCGGGGAGCTGTTTTTT. V gene TRBV2 combines with J gene TRBJ2-2, with 8 bases identical to TRBD1. There are 15 residues in the CDR3. Germline V CDR1 and CDR2: SNHLY, FYNNEI. With 8 bases clipped from V and 3 bases from J, the junction kept 8 bases outside the gene matches.

This clonotype was picked up many times. The chain couples TRBV24-1 to TRBJ2-2; D may correspond to TRBD1 or TRBD2 (5 bases each). Germline lookup yields CDR1 KGHDR and CDR2 SFDVKD. This CDR3 has 16 amino acids. V was shortened by 1 base and J by 2 bases, with 10 bases between the two germline ends. CDR3 protein: CATSDFRDLNTGELFF. The CDR3 DNA is TGTGCCACCAGTGATTTCCGGGACCTTAACACCGGGGAGCTGTTTTTT.

This clonotype was observed a few times. This chain connects TRBV4-3 to TRBJ2-7; D gene ambiguous. Germline V gives CDR1 LGHNA, CDR2 YSLEER. V was trimmed by 0 bases and J by 4 bases, leaving 13 bases between them. The CDR3 totals 15 residues. In DNA form, the CDR3 reads TGCGCCAGCAGCCAAGACCAGCCCGGACCGTACGAGCAGTACTTC. Residues: CASSQDQPGPYEQYF.

This clonotype was seen at least ten times. The V and J genes are TRBV6-5 and TRBJ2-7; no definite D call. Trimming removed 5 bases from V and 2 bases from J, with 7 bases in between. Germline V gene sequence: CDR1 MNHEY, CDR2 SVGAGI. The CDR3 has 12 residues. CDR3 DNA sequence: TGTGCCAGCAGTACCCGGGCCTACGAGCAGTACTTC. Its protein is CASSTRAYEQYF.

The gene calls are TRBV10-3 and TRBJ2-7; perhaps TRBD1 as D (6 bases). The germline V gene encodes CDR1 ENHRY and CDR2 SYGVKD. V was trimmed by 8 bases and J by 3 bases, leaving 17 bases between them. The CDR3 runs to 14 residues. The CDR3 loop is CAIRTVTMNYEQYF. DNA for the CDR3: TGTGCCATCCGGACAGTCACAATGAACTACGAGCAGTACTTC.

The chain uses TRBV5-1 and TRBJ2-2; 11 bases fit TRBD1. The CDR3 is 20 amino acids. CDR1 SGHRS and CDR2 YFSETQ come from the germline V gene. V was pared by 3 bases and J by 3 bases, with 16 bases of the junction left unmatched. The CDR3 region is CASSYHRPGQGVYDTGELFF. CDR3 coding DNA: TGCGCCAGCAGCTATCACCGACCGGGACAGGGGGTCTACGACACCGGGGAGCTGTTTTTT.

This clonotype was observed many times. The J gene is TRBJ1-2, the V gene TRBV20-1; D unclear. Trimming removed 3 bases at V and 9 bases at J, with 14 bases between. The CDR3 contains 12 residues. In germline, CDR1 is DFQATT, CDR2 SNEGSKA (reference sequence). CDR3: CSARWENVRYTF. DNA for the CDR3: TGCAGTGCTAGGTGGGAGAACGTGCGCTACACCTTC.

This clonotype was seen repeatedly, ten times or more. Mismatch with germline at one junction end may stem from a read error. J is TRBJ2-5 and V is TRBV7-2; D remains ambiguous. The CDR3 extends over 13 amino acids. Per the germline V gene, CDR1 is SGHTA and CDR2 is FQGNSA. The chain's CDR3 is CASSLGELETQYF. The CDR3 DNA reads as TGCGCCAGCAGCCTTGGGGAACTAGAGACCCAGTACTTC. The entire variable domain, with the rest obtained from reference TRBV7-2 and TRBJ2-5, is as follows: GAGVSQSPSNKVTEKGKDVELRCDPISGHTALYWYRQSLGQGLEFLIYFQGNSAPDKSGLPSDRFSAERTGGSVSTLTIQRTQQEDSAVYLCASSLGELETQYFGPGTRLLVL.

This clonotype was counted only a few times. The rearrangement uses TRBV29-1 and TRBJ2-2; D is unresolved. Trimming took off 3 bases at V and 0 bases at J, with 14 bases between the two ends. Germline V gene sequence: CDR1 SQVTM, CDR2 ANQGSEA. CDR3 length: 16 amino acids. The CDR3 bases are TGCAGCGTTGAGTTTCTCGGCGGAACGAACACCGGGGAGCTGTTTTTT. It codes for CSVEFLGGTNTGELFF.

This clonotype has a single count. V gene TRBV30 combines with J gene TRBJ1-2; D gene uncertain. Germline lookup yields CDR1 GTSNPN and CDR2 SVGIG (reference sequence). The CDR3 length is 11 residues. Trimming removed 8 bases from V and 8 bases from J, with 15 bases in between. This CDR3 reads CARGRVNGYTF. The CDR3 nucleotides read TGTGCCCGGGGAAGGGTGAACGGCTACACCTTC.

This clonotype has more than one count but fewer than ten. This may come from a read error, since a much larger clone is one base off. The rearrangement uses TRBV19 and TRBJ1-4; the D gene is possibly TRBD1 (5 bases). Germline CDR1 reads LNHDA; CDR2 reads SQIVND (reference sequence). The CDR3 is 14 amino acids. The CDR3 is CAGSYPGMDEKLFF. CDR3 coding DNA: TGTGCCGGTAGTTACCCAGGGATGGATGAAAAACTGTTTTTT.

This clonotype is a singleton in its sample. Since the CDR3 does not end with the conserved phenylalanine or tryptophan, this likely comes from a read error. The DNA is left out, because the CDR3 cannot be placed on it with certainty; the CDR3 is given as TCRdb lists it. The rearrangement links TRBV25-1 to TRBJ1-1; TRBD1 was called by the table and not checked on the DNA. The germline CDR1 and CDR2 sequences are MGHDK and SYGVNS. Both ends counted, the CDR3 spans 10 residues. CDR3: CASSDQAPRQ.

This clonotype was seen only a few times. This chain joins TRBV3-1 and TRBJ2-5; TRBD2 matches 13 bases. With 1 base clipped from V and 5 bases from J, the junction kept 4 bases outside the gene matches. Germline CDR1 reads LGHDT; CDR2 reads YNNKEL (reference sequence). This CDR3 contains 16 residues. In DNA, the CDR3 is TGTGCCAGCAGCCAAGCCGGACTAGCGGGGGCGGAGACCCAGTACTTC. It specifies CASSQAGLAGAETQYF.

A few counts support this clonotype. The gene calls are TRBV20-1 and TRBJ2-7, with a weak D call TRBD1 (6 bases). This CDR3 is built from 14 residues. The germline V and J ends were trimmed by 0 bases and 3 bases, with 12 bases remaining between them. The germline CDR1 and CDR2 sequences are DFQATT and SNEGSKA (reference sequence). CDR3 residues: CSARDQGYGYEQYF. CDR3 DNA: TGCAGTGCTAGAGATCAGGGGTACGGCTACGAGCAGTACTTC.

With regard to this clonotype: Since a much larger clone is just one base distant, this may be a read error. The chain links TRBV9 to TRBJ1-2; no reliable D call. V lost 2 bases to trimming and J lost 0 bases, with 11 bases between them. The CDR3 runs 15 residues. Germline lookup yields CDR1 SGDLS and CDR2 YYNGEE. The CDR3 region is CASSVSGFANYGYTF. CDR3 in DNA: TGTGCCAGCAGCGTCTCCGGCTTCGCTAACTATGGCTACACCTTC.

This clonotype was counted ten times or more. The chain is built from TRBV5-1 and TRBJ2-7; D may be TRBD1 (5 bases). The length of the CDR3 is 14 residues. V gave up 3 bases and J gave up 3 bases, with 13 bases separating them. The V gene's germline CDR1 is SGHRS and CDR2 YFSETQ. CDR3 region: CASSYNQGSYEQYF. The CDR3 DNA sequence: TGCGCCAGCAGCTACAATCAGGGTAGCTACGAGCAGTACTTC.

This clonotype came up many times. The chain is built from TRBV6-5 and TRBJ1-5; D gene unclear. Trimming pared 0 bases from V and 6 bases from J, leaving 9 bases between. The CDR3 consists of 14 residues. CDR1 and CDR2 from the germline V gene are MNHEY and SVGAGI. CDR3 region: CASSYSTVGQPQHF. CDR3 DNA: TGTGCCAGCAGTTACTCGACCGTCGGTCAGCCCCAGCATTTT.

On this clonotype itself: One end of the junction is discordant with germline, which a read error may explain. The rearrangement links TRBV7-8 to TRBJ2-7, with D hard to call. Germline V gene data show CDR1 as SGHVS and CDR2 as FQNEAQ. The CDR3 length is 12 residues. The CDR3 DNA is TGTACCAGCAGTGAACGATCCTACGAGCAGTACTTC. Translated: CTSSERSYEQYF. Together with reference TRBV7-8 and TRBJ2-7, the CDR3 gives the full variable domain: GAGVSQSPRYKVAKRGQDVALRCDPISGHVSLFWYQQALGQGPEFLTYFQNEAQLDKSGLPSDRFFAERPEGSVSTLKIQRTQQEDSAVYLCTSSERSYEQYFGPGTRLTVT.

This clonotype was observed at least ten times. The chain combines TRBV20-1 with TRBJ2-5, with 9 positions matching TRBD2. The CDR3 spans 15 residues. The V gene end was trimmed by 0 bases and the J gene end by 2 bases; junction bases not matched to a gene: 4. Germline V gene lookup returns CDR1 DFQATT and CDR2 SNEGSKA (reference sequence). CDR3 protein: CSARDLLAGQETQYF. The CDR3 nucleotides are TGCAGTGCTAGAGATCTTCTAGCGGGGCAAGAGACCCAGTACTTC.

This chain joins TRBV6-1 and TRBJ2-5, with D uncertain. With 1 base removed from V and 5 bases from J, the gap between germline ends came to 14 bases. Looked up from germline, CDR1 is MNHNS and CDR2 is SASEGT. CDR3 size: 15 residues. CDR3 bases: TGTGCCAGCAGTGAAGGCGCGGTACGTGTGGAGACCCAGTACTTC. Protein: CASSEGAVRVETQYF.